One T cell receptor beta chain is described in this entry. Its antigen remains unidentified. No base quality information exists; no much larger clone differs at one position. V gives up 7 bases and J gives up 1 base, and the segment between their germline ends measures 10 bases. The germline V gene (reference sequence) gives CDR1 as LNHDA and CDR2 as SQIVND. The CDR3 spans 14 residues, from the cysteine through the phenylalanine. The DNA shown is the 42-base CDR3, in frame from base 1. The time point label for this specimen denotes: week 11, during vaccination. Each vaccine dose was 300 ug of a 20-mer mutant IDH1 peptide in Montanide, given subcutaneously with topical imiquimod. Newly diagnosed WHO grade 3 or 4 IDH1-mutant astrocytomas showing loss of nuclear ATRX were present in the donors. The samples were drawn from NOA16, a multicentre, single-arm, open-label phase I trial in Germany that tested a mutant IDH1 peptide vaccine in humans for the first time. Genomic DNA for TCRB sequencing was isolated from EDTA blood with the DNeasy Blood and Tissue Kit.

This entry comes from a study of a mutant IDH1 vaccine in newly diagnosed glioma (dated by TCRdb to the early 2020s). Regarding the complete study: Across visits V03 through V10, patients got a total of eight vaccinations, given in weeks 1, 3, 5, 7, 11, 15, 19 and 23. Six visits were used for peripheral blood collection: V03 (baseline), V05, V07, V10, V12 and V13. Prior to enrollment, standard therapy consisting of radiotherapy alone, temozolomide alone, or radiochemotherapy with temozolomide had been administered to patients, with the combination being received by most patients. For exploratory analyses, about two dozen treated patients had longitudinal TCRB deep sequencing done wherever samples were available. The 32 treated patients were roughly 60% male and roughly 40% female, with a mean age of around 40 years. In the chemotherapy-containing groups, vaccination started alongside temozolomide cycles, whereas in patients who had radiotherapy alone it started 4-6 weeks after radiotherapy. The research as a whole found: PBMC samples for TCRB deep sequencing were selected based on availability. Immune responses induced by the vaccine were seen in approximately 92% of patients across multiple MHC alleles. Pseudoprogression appeared unrelated to alterations in the top peripheral T cell clonotypes detected by TCRB sequencing. The authors stated that sample limitations prevented analyses of patient blood samples from being reproduced.

The library was made by the immunoSEQ multiplex PCR assay. Following the manufacturer's protocol, the hsTCRB Kit was used to amplify rearranged TCR beta chain sequences. Sequencing of TCRB libraries was carried out on an Illumina MiSeq. On the study's bioinformatics: The proprietary platform of the kit vendor was used for demultiplexing, trimming and gene mapping. Held by TCRdb, this immuneACCESS table contains in-frame sequences only and omits some clones. Under half of the omission traces to an unresolved V gene where checked; the cause of the rest is unknown. That table is the source of V, J and clone size, and D and trimming were worked out from the DNA. In all, the sample holds 50,000 to 75,000 clones, and under 90% of those were seen once. The ten largest clones take up approximately 6.1% of the sample.

This clonotype was sampled from a man aged 45-60 years with glioma. The source material was PBMCs, sampled from a glioma patient whose treatment included an IDH1 peptide vaccine. The rearrangement joined TRBV19 to TRBJ2-2; the D gene may be TRBD1 or TRBD2, since each aligns over 5 bases. In nucleotides, the sequence is TGTGCCAGTACCCCGGGACGGAACACCGGGGAGCTGTTTTTT. This is translated as CASTPGRNTGELFF.